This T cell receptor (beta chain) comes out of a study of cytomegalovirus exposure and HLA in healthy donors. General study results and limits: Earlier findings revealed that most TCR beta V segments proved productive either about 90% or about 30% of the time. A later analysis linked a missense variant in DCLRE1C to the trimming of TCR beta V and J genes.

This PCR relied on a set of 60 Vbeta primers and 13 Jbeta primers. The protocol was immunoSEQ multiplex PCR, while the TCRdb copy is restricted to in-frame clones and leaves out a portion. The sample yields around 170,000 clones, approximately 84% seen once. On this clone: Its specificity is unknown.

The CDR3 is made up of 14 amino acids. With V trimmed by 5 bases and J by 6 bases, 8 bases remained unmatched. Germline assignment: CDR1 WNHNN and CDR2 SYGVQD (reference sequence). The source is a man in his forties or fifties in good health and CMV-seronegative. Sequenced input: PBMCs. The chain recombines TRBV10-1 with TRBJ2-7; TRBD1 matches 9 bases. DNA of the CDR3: TGCGCCAGCAGTACACCCGGGACAGGGTGCGAGCAGTACTTC. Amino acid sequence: CASSTPGTGCEQYF.